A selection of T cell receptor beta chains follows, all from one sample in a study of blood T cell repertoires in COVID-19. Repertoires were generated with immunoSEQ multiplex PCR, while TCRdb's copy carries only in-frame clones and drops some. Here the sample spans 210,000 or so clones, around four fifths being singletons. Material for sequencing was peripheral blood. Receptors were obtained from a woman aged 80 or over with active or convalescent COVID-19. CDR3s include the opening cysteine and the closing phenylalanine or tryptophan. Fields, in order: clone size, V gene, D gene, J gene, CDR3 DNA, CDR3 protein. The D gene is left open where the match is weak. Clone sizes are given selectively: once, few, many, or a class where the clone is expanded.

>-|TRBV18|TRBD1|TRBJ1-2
TGTGCCAGCTCACCTGGGACAGGGGCCACTGGCTACACCTTC
CASSPGTGATGYTF
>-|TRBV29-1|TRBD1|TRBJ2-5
TGCAGCGTTGGGGGCTTGAGGACAGGGGGCGAAGAGACCCAGTACTTC
CSVGGLRTGGEETQYF
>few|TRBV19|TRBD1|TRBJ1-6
TGTGCCAGTAGCCGCCCCGGACAGGGTGATTCACCCCTCCACTTT
CASSRPGQGDSPLHF
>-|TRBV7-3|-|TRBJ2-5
TGTGCCAGCAGCTTAGGCAGGCAAGAGACCCAGTACTTC
CASSLGRQETQYF
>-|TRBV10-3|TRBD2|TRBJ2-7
TGTGCCATCTCCACCCTAGCGGAGAACTACGAGCAGTACTTC
CAISTLAENYEQYF
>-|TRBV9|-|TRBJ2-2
TGTGCCAGCAGCGTAGTCCCTTACACCGGGGAGCTGTTTTTT
CASSVVPYTGELFF
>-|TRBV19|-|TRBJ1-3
TGTGCCAGTAGTGCCCGACAGTTCCTCTCTGGAAACACCATATATTTT
CASSARQFLSGNTIYF
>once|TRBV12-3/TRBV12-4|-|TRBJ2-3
TGTGCCAGCAGTTTAGACGGAGATACGCAGTATTTT
CASSLDGDTQYF
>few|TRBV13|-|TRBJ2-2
TGTGCCAGCAGCTCACCAGACAGGACGAACACCGGGGAGCTGTTTTTT
CASSSPDRTNTGELFF
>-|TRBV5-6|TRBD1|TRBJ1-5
TGTGCCAGCAGCTTGGGGACAGGGGCCCCCAATCAGCCCCAGCATTTT
CASSLGTGAPNQPQHF
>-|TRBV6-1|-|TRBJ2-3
TGTGCCAGCAGTGACCCGACGGGGACAGATACGCAGTATTTT
CASSDPTGTDTQYF
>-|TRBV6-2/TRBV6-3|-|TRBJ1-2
TGTGCCAGCAGTTATTCCCACGCGGCTAACTATGGCTACACCTTC
CASSYSHAANYGYTF
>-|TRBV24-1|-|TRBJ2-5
TGTGCCACCAGTGATTTGCCTGACAGCATGGAGACCCAGTACTTC
CATSDLPDSMETQYF
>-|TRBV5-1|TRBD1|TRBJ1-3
TGCGCCAGCAGCTCGACGGGACAGATCTCTGGAAACACCATATATTTT
CASSSTGQISGNTIYF
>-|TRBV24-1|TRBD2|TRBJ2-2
TGTGCCACCAGTGACTCAACTAGCGGGAGGAATACCGGGGAGCTGTTTTTT
CATSDSTSGRNTGELFF
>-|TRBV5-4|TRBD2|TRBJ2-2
TGTGCCAGCAGGGTGAGATCAGCGGGGGCAAACACCGGGGAGCTGTTTTTT
CASRVRSAGANTGELFF
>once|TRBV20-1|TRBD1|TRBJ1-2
TGCAGTGCACAGGGGAACTATGGCTACACCTTC
CSAQGNYGYTF
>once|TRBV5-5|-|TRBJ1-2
TGTGCCAGCAGCTTGGCGAGGGCAGTGGGCTATGGCTACACCTTC
CASSLARAVGYGYTF
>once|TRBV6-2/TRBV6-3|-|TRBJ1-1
TGTGCCAGCAGTTACCCTCACCTCCAGTTCATCAGTACTGAAGCTTTCTTT
CASSYPHLQFISTEAFF
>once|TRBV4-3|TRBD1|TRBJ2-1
TGCGCCAGCAGCCAAGTAATCAGGAGAGGGGGCGATGAGCAGTTCTTC
CASSQVIRRGGDEQFF
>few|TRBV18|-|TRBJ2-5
TGTGCCAGCTCACTGAACCAGAGGGAGACCCAGTACTTC
CASSLNQRETQYF
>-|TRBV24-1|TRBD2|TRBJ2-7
TGTGCCACCAGTGAAGGGACTAGCGGGAGCGAGCAGTACTTC
CATSEGTSGSEQYF
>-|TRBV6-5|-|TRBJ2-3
TGTGCCAGTCGACAGCCTAGCACAGATACGCAGTATTTT
CASRQPSTDTQYF
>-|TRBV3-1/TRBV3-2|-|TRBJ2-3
TGTGCCAGCAGCCAAGACACGGGAAGCACAGATACGCAGTATTTT
CASSQDTGSTDTQYF
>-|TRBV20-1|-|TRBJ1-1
TGCAGTGCTAGCTTTAGTCGTGAAGCTTTCTTT
CSASFSREAFF